This T cell receptor (beta chain) came from a study of response to subunit inactivated influenza vaccine. Study-level results: The authors offered the suggestion that each seasonal influenza vaccination recruits few new T cells.

Comments on this clonotype: The antigen is not known.

TCRdb re-called the RT-PCR reads with MiXCR, one entry per CDR3 protein. The sample yields over 750,000 distinct CDR3 sequences, around 20% seen once. This CDR3 has 15 amino acids. The V end was cut by 3 bases, the J end by 9 bases, with 19 bases between. Germline V gene lookup returns CDR1 SGDLS and CDR2 YYNGEE. The sample here was PBMCs from blood, taken more than 4 days after vaccination. This TCR was recovered from a man in his fifties who received an inactivated influenza vaccine. The rearrangement uses TRBV9 and TRBJ2-1; D could derive from TRBD1 or TRBD2 (5 bases each). CDR3 amino acids: CASSARGRSAGEQFF. CDR3 bases: TGTGCCAGCAGCGCCCGGGGCAGGTCCGCCGGTGAGCAGTTCTTC.